These 11 T cell receptor beta chains came from one sample sequenced in a study of cytotoxic CD8 clonotypes in ibrutinib-treated CLL. Clones were sequenced by immunoSEQ multiplex PCR, and TCRdb holds only the in-frame ones, with some missing. The sample shows some 7,000 clones, under 85% of them seen only once. The starting material was PBMCs, obtained before ibrutinib treatment. The receptors come from a human donor with chronic lymphocytic leukemia.

This sequence joins TRBV7-6 and TRBJ2-5; 7 positions match TRBD1. V shed 5 bases, J shed 5 bases, and the junction held 11 bases outside the gene matches. CDR3 length: 15 amino acids. In germline, CDR1 is SGHVS, CDR2 FNYEAQ. The CDR3 nucleotides read TGTGCCAGCAGCGCGGCCCAGGGGGAATGGGAGACCCAGTACTTC. It translates to CASSAAQGEWETQYF.

The chain has TRBV21-1 and TRBJ2-2. TRBV21-1 is flagged as a pseudogene. The CDR3 spans 18 residues. CDR3 coding DNA: TGTGCCAGCAGCAAAGTGGCTCAAGTAGGATTCCGAACCGGGGAGCTGTTTTTT. Its protein is CASSKVAQVGFRTGELFF.

This sequence joins TRBV27 and TRBJ2-1, with 7 bases that match TRBD2. This CDR3 is built from 15 residues. CDR1 is MNHEY and CDR2 is SMNVEV in the germline V gene (reference sequence). With 5 bases clipped from V and 9 bases from J, the junction kept 13 bases outside the gene matches. CDR3 bases: TGTGCCAGCAGTCGCGGGAGTGGTTCGTGGAGTGAGCAGTTCTTC. It encodes CASSRGSGSWSEQFF.

This clone was seen only a few times. The chain has TRBV6-1 and TRBJ1-3; 8 bases align to TRBD1. V lost 6 bases and J lost 5; bases outside the gene matches: 9. Germline loops: CDR1 MNHNS, CDR2 SASEGT. The CDR3 length is 15 residues. CDR3 sequence: CASRPTGGKRNTIYF. The CDR3, as DNA: TGTGCCAGCAGACCCACAGGGGGAAAGAGAAACACCATATATTTT.

J is TRBJ1-4 and V is TRBV28, with 7 nucleotides matching TRBD1. The CDR3 is 16 amino acids. Looked up from germline, CDR1 is MDHEN and CDR2 is SYDVKM. The J segment lost 1 base and the V segment lost 4 bases, leaving 6 bases of the junction unmatched. Here the CDR3 reads CASSWTGLGTNEKLFF. The CDR3 nucleotides read TGTGCCAGCAGTTGGACAGGCCTCGGAACTAATGAAAAACTGTTTTTT. The whole variable domain, filled in from reference TRBV28 and TRBJ1-4, reads DVKVTQSSRYLVKRTGEKVFLECVQDMDHENMFWYRQDPGLGLRLIYFSYDVKMKEKGDIPEGYSVSREKKERFSLILESASTNQTSMYLCASSWTGLGTNEKLFFGSGTQLSVL.

This chain uses TRBV30 with TRBJ2-7, with TRBD1 matching 11 bases. V was clipped by 7 bases and J by 4 bases; unmatched bases: 3. The CDR3 extends over 12 amino acids. Germline CDR1 is GTSNPN and CDR2 is SVGIG (reference sequence). The CDR3 coding sequence is TGTGCCTTACGGGACAGGGGGTACGAGCAGTACTTC. Translated, it gives CALRDRGYEQYF. The full variable domain, completed using reference TRBV30 and TRBJ2-7, is SQTIHQWPATLVQPVGSPLSLECTVEGTSNPNLYWYRQAAGRGLQLLFYSVGIGQISSEVPQNLSASRPQDRQFILSSKKLLLSDSGFYLCALRDRGYEQYFGPGTRLTVT.

V gene TRBV14 combines with J gene TRBJ1-2, with D possibly matching TRBD1 (5 bases). V was trimmed by 1 base and J by 0 bases, leaving 15 bases between them. Germline V gene sequence: CDR1 SGHDN, CDR2 FVKESK. CDR3 length: 17 amino acids. The CDR3, as DNA: TGTGCCAGCAGCCAAGCAACGGGACGGCCTACTAACTATGGCTACACCTTC. Translating gives CASSQATGRPTNYGYTF.

V is TRBV6-6 and J is TRBJ2-5; unclear D gene. V lost 6 bases and J 2 bases, leaving 10 bases between the germline ends. The CDR3 spans 13 residues. The germline gives CDR1 MNHNY, CDR2 SVGAGI (reference sequence). DNA of the CDR3: TGTGCCAGCAGGCGGCCCCCACAAGAGACCCAGTACTTC. Protein sequence: CASRRPPQETQYF.

The chain has TRBV28 and TRBJ1-2, with no clear D. Germline assignment: CDR1 MDHEN and CDR2 SYDVKM. CDR3 length equals 11 residues. The ends were cut back, 4 bases at V and 3 bases at J, with 3 bases in the middle. The CDR3 loop reads CASSYDYGYTF. The CDR3, as DNA: TGTGCCAGCAGTTATGACTATGGCTACACCTTC.

This clone was seen more than once but under ten times. The V and J genes are TRBV6-1 and TRBJ1-1; D call uncertain. The V gene lost 2 bases and the J gene lost 1 base, with 5 bases spanning the gap. The CDR3 sequence is 13 residues long. Looked up from germline, CDR1 is MNHNS and CDR2 is SASEGT. CDR3 nucleotides: TGTGCCAGCAGTGAACAGTCGAACACTGAAGCTTTCTTT. Amino acids: CASSEQSNTEAFF.

This rearrangement joins TRBV5-4 to TRBJ2-2; 7 bases match TRBD2. The CDR3 contains 14 residues. Germline CDR1 is SGHNT and CDR2 is YYREEE (reference sequence). V was clipped by 4 bases and J by 2 bases; unmatched bases: 2. The DNA for the CDR3 is TGTGCCAGCAGCCGGGACTACAACACCGGGGAGCTGTTTTTT. The encoded protein is CASSRDYNTGELFF.